These 12 T cell receptor beta chains were all obtained from the same sample, sequenced in a study of blood T cell repertoires in COVID-19. Measured with immunoSEQ multiplex PCR; TCRdb has only the in-frame clones, and not every one. The sample contains about 42,000 clones, around 87% of which appear only once. Source material: peripheral blood. These receptors all come from a man aged 45-65 years with active COVID-19.

The rearrangement links TRBV7-8 to TRBJ1-2, with a weak D call TRBD1 (6 bases). V lost 5 bases and J 0 bases, leaving 13 bases between the germline ends. CDR3 length equals 15 residues. Per germline, CDR1 SGHVS and CDR2 FQNEAQ. The CDR3 region is CASSPNRVANYGYTF. Here the CDR3 DNA reads TGTGCCAGCAGCCCCAACAGGGTAGCTAACTATGGCTACACCTTC.

The chain joins TRBV6-2 or TRBV6-3 to TRBJ1-2; TRBD1 matches at 7 bases. The V segment lost 0 bases and the J segment 3 bases; nucleotides outside the gene matches: 7. The CDR3 length is 16 residues. In germline, CDR1 is MNHEY, CDR2 SVGEGT. In nucleotides, the CDR3 is TGTGCCAGCAGTTACTCGCAGGGGGAGGATGACTATGGCTACACCTTC. Its protein is CASSYSQGEDDYGYTF.

This chain connects TRBV24-1 to TRBJ2-3; D is uncertain. CDR3 length: 15 amino acids. V lost 5 bases, J lost 3 bases, and 14 bases lay in between. In germline, CDR1 is KGHDR, CDR2 SFDVKD. The CDR3 sequence is CATSGASKRTDTQYF. The CDR3 coding sequence is TGTGCCACCAGTGGCGCCTCCAAGAGGACAGATACGCAGTATTTT.

V usage is TRBV28 and J usage is TRBJ2-3, with D uncertain. The CDR3 covers 13 residues. Germline V lookup: CDR1 MDHEN, CDR2 SYDVKM. V was trimmed by 5 bases and J by 6 bases, leaving 12 bases between them. The CDR3 sequence: CASSLGVEDTQYF. The CDR3 bases are TGTGCCAGCAGTCTCGGAGTCGAGGATACGCAGTATTTT. The variable domain in full, with the rest retrieved from reference TRBV28 and TRBJ2-3, is DVKVTQSSRYLVKRTGEKVFLECVQDMDHENMFWYRQDPGLGLRLIYFSYDVKMKEKGDIPEGYSVSREKKERFSLILESASTNQTSMYLCASSLGVEDTQYFGPGTRLTVL.

V and J are TRBV6-1 and TRBJ2-2, with 8 bases matching TRBD2. Germline V CDR1 and CDR2: MNHNS, SASEGT. V shed 2 bases and J 1 base; nucleotides not matched to a gene: 0. This CDR3 region has 15 residues. CDR3 region: CASSELAGNTGELFF. In DNA form, the CDR3 reads TGTGCCAGCAGTGAACTAGCGGGGAACACCGGGGAGCTGTTTTTT.

V gene TRBV7-2 combines with J gene TRBJ1-1, with D possibly matching TRBD1 (6 bases). CDR1 SGHTA and CDR2 FQGNSA come from the germline V gene. Trimming cost V 5 bases and J 4 bases, with 14 bases left between them. The CDR3 runs to 14 residues. CDR3 bases: TGTGCCAGCAGCACGGGAGGACAGAGCACTGAAGCTTTCTTT. As protein: CASSTGGQSTEAFF.

This clone has just one count. The chain uses TRBV29-1 and TRBJ1-2, with unresolved D. In germline, CDR1 is SQVTM, CDR2 ANQGSEA. The CDR3 has 14 residues. Deletions cut 1 base from V and 4 bases from J, with 13 bases between. The CDR3 DNA follows: TGCAGCGTTGAAGTTTTCCAGAATCCCTATGGCTACACCTTC. It is translated as CSVEVFQNPYGYTF.

The V call is TRBV28, the J call TRBJ2-7, with 13 bases lining up with TRBD2. This CDR3 comprises 18 residues. Germline V lookup: CDR1 MDHEN, CDR2 SYDVKM. After removal of 5 bases from V and 0 bases from J, the junction contained 10 bases not matched to a gene. In nucleotides, the CDR3 is TGTGCCAGCAGTCAATACGGTCGGACTAGCGGGGGCTCCTACGAGCAGTACTTC. Protein: CASSQYGRTSGGSYEQYF.

Worth noting for this clone: One end of the junction does not line up with germline, which may come from a read error. The chain couples TRBV5-4 to TRBJ2-2, with TRBD2 matching over 15 bases. This CDR3 region has 19 residues. CDR1 and CDR2 from the germline V gene are SGHNT and YYREEE (reference sequence). The CDR3 loop is CASSPPPGTSGGNIGELFF. Here the CDR3 DNA reads TGTGCCAGCAGTCCACCCCCCGGGACTAGCGGGGGGAACATCGGGGAGCTGTTTTTT. The entire variable domain, with the rest obtained from reference TRBV5-4 and TRBJ2-2, is as follows: ETGVTQSPTHLIKTRGQQVTLRCSSQSGHNTVSWYQQALGQGPQFIFQYYREEENGRGNFPPRFSGLQFPNYSSELNVNALELDDSALYLCASSPPPGTSGGNIGELFFGEGSRLTVL.

This chain links TRBV18 with TRBJ1-2; a weak D match, TRBD1 (6 bases). The V end lost 3 bases, the J end lost 6 bases, and 11 bases lay between the germline ends. This CDR3 has 13 residues. Per germline, CDR1 KGHSH and CDR2 LQKENI. The CDR3 reads CASSPQGKDGYTF. The CDR3 coding sequence is TGTGCCAGCTCACCGCAGGGGAAGGATGGCTACACCTTC.

This sequence joins TRBV7-6 and TRBJ2-1, with TRBD2 identical over 7 bases. Trimming removed 5 bases from V and 6 bases from J; junction bases left unmatched: 13. CDR1 and CDR2 from the germline V gene are SGHVS and FNYEAQ. The CDR3 is 16 amino acids. Written as DNA, the CDR3 is TGTGCCAGCAGCCCCTCCGGGACTATCCCTTTCAATGAGCAGTTCTTC. Translated: CASSPSGTIPFNEQFF.

The chain uses TRBV5-6 and TRBJ1-5; 8 bases agree with TRBD1. This CDR3 has 15 residues. The germline V gene has CDR1 SGHDT and CDR2 YYEEEE. V gave up 4 bases and J gave up 2 bases; unmatched junction bases: 5. The CDR3 coding sequence is TGTGCCAGCAGCGCAACAGGGGGTGGCAATCAGCCCCAGCATTTT. This encodes CASSATGGGNQPQHF.